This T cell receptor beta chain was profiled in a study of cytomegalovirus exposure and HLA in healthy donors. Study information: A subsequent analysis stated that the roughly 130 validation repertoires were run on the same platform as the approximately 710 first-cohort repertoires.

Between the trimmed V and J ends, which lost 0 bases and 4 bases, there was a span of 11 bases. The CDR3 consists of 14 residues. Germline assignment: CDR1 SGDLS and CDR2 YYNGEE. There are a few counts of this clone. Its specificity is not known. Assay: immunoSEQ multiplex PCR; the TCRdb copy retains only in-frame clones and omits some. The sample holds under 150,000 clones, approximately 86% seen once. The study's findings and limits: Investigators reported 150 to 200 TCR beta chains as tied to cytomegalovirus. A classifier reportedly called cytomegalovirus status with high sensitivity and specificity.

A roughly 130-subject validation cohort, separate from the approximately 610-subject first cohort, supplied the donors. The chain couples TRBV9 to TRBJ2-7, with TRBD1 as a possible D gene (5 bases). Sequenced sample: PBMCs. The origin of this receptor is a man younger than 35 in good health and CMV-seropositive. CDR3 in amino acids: CASSVGPQGYEQYF. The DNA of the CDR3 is TGTGCCAGCAGCGTAGGTCCCCAGGGTTACGAGCAGTACTTC.